Given below is one T cell receptor beta chain in context. Its antigen is as yet unknown. This CDR3 spans 15 amino acids. V lost 2 bases to trimming and J lost 10 bases, with 15 bases between them. In germline, CDR1 is LNHDA, CDR2 SQIVND (reference sequence). These data come from a study of cytomegalovirus exposure and HLA in healthy donors. The PCR had 60 Vbeta and 13 Jbeta primers. Sequencing used immunoSEQ multiplex PCR; TCRdb keeps in-frame clones, though not all of them. The data hold around 130,000 clones, with 65% to 90% observed a single time. Study results and limitations: An observed cluster of highly shared sequence variants was recorded as a likely sequencing artifact.

The rearrangement links TRBV19 to TRBJ1-6; D is unresolved. The source is a girl aged 2 to 10 in good health and CMV-seronegative. Sequencing used PBMCs. This chain's CDR3 is CASSIILGAGSPLHF. In DNA, the CDR3 is TGTGCCAGTAGTATAATCCTGGGTGCAGGATCACCCCTCCACTTT. The complete variable domain, with remaining parts taken from reference TRBV19 and TRBJ1-6, reads DGGITQSPKYLFRKEGQNVTLSCEQNLNHDAMYWYRQDPGQGLRLIYYSQIVNDFQKGDIAEGYSVSREKKESFPLTVTSAQKNPTAFYLCASSIILGAGSPLHFGNGTRLTVT.